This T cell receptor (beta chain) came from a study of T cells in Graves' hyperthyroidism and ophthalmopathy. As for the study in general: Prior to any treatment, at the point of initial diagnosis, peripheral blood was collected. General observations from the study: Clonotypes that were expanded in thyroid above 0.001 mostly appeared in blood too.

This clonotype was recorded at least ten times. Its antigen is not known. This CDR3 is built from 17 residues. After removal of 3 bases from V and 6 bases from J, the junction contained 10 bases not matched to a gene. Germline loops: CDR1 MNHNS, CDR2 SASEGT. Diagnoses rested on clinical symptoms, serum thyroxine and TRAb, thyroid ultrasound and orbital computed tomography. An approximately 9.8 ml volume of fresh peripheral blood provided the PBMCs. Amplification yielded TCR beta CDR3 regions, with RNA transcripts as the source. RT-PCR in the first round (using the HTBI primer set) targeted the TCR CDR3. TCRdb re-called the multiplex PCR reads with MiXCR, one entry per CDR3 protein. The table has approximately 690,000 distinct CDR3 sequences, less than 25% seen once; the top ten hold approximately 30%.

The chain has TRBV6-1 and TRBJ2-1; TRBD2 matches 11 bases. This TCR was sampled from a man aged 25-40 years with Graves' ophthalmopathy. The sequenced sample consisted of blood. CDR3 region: CASSDIPGLAVSNEQFF. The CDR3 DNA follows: TGTGCCAGCAGTGACATTCCGGGACTAGCGGTTTCCAATGAGCAGTTCTTC.